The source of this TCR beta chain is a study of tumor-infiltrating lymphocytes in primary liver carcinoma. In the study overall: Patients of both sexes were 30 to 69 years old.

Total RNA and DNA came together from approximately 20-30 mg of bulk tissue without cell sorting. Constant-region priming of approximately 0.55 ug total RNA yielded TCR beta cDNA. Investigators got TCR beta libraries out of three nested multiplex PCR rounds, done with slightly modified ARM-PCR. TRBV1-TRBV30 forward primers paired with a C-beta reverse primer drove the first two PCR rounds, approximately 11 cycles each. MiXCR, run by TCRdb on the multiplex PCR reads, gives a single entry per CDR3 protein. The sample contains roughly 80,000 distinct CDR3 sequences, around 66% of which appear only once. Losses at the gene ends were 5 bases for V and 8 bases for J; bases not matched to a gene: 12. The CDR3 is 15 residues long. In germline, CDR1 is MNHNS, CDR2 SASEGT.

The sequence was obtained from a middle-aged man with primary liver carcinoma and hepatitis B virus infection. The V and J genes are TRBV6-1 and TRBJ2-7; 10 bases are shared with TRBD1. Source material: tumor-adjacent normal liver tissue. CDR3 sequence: CASSRTTTGGTKQYV. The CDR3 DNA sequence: TGTGCCAGCAGTCGTACAACGACAGGGGGCACTAAGCAGTACGTC.